The following is a T cell receptor beta chain sequence with its context. This specimen belongs to a study of blood T cell repertoires in COVID-19. Germline loops: CDR1 MNHEY, CDR2 SVGEGT. The CDR3 has 17 residues. J lost 5 bases, V lost 0 bases, and 9 bases had no gene match. Assay: immunoSEQ multiplex PCR; the TCRdb copy retains only in-frame clones and omits some. The data show some 69,000 clones, with around 77% seen just once and 16% held by the top ten. This TCR came from a man between 60 and 70 years old with acute or convalescent COVID-19. The sample was peripheral blood. The chain links TRBV6-2 or TRBV6-3 to TRBJ2-1; 8 positions agree with TRBD1. The CDR3 spells CASSYSTTGASNNEQFF. DNA for the CDR3: TGTGCCAGCAGTTACTCTACGACAGGGGCGTCCAACAATGAGCAGTTCTTC.